What follows is one T cell receptor beta chain and its context. Antigen unknown. The sample is drawn from a study of shared clonotypes between healthy human individuals. Study findings and constraints: Memory subsets generally showed smaller estimated richness than naive subsets did.

Germline values: CDR1 SNHLY, CDR2 FYNNEI. V was shortened by 11 bases and J by 3 bases, with 11 bases between the two germline ends. This CDR3 has 11 amino acids. Each replicate PCR on the sorted subsets used 150 to 200 ng DNA (around 30,000 T cell genomes). Profiled with immunoSEQ multiplex PCR; TCRdb holds only in-frame clones, not every one. The table has about 2.3 million clones, approximately 90% seen once. This sequence originates from a man in his late teens or twenties in good health. Some clones in this sample may be carry-over from other donors' samples. The rearrangement joins TRBV2 to TRBJ2-7; D is undetermined. The sample was naive CD4+ T cells from PBMCs. Subset defined: CD45RA+ positively selected. CDR3 sequence (DNA): TGTGCCTGTTCCTTGGGCTACGAGCAGTACTTC. It yields the protein CACSLGYEQYF.